A selection of T cell receptor beta chains follows, all from one sample in a study of cytomegalovirus exposure and HLA in healthy donors. TCRdb's table, derived via immunoSEQ multiplex PCR, lists solely in-frame clones and lacks some. The data show approximately 46,000 clones, approximately 70% seen once. Sequenced sample: PBMCs. These TCRs come from a man aged 25 to 40 in good health and CMV-seronegative. Each CDR3 is given with its conserved first and last residue. A D gene is named only where the DNA matches it firmly. For some rows the clone size is stated as once, few or many, or as a class when expanded; others skip it.

v_call: TRBV6-5; d_call: .; clone_size: .; j_call: TRBJ2-7; cdr3_nt: TGTGCCAGCAGGGACACGTCAGTAACGTCCTACGAGCAGTACTTC; cdr3_aa: CASRDTSVTSYEQYF
v_call: TRBV2; d_call: .; clone_size: .; j_call: TRBJ2-5; cdr3_nt: TGTGCCAGCACCCCTCTGGCCGGGGGAGGGACCCAGTACTTC; cdr3_aa: CASTPLAGGGTQYF
v_call: TRBV18; d_call: .; clone_size: once; j_call: TRBJ2-1; cdr3_nt: TGTGCCAGCTCACGTAGGACTAATGAGCAGTTCTTC; cdr3_aa: CASSRRTNEQFF
v_call: TRBV5-4; d_call: TRBD2; clone_size: few; j_call: TRBJ2-7; cdr3_nt: TGTGCCACCAGCTTTGGCGGGAGGGCCTACGAGCAGTACTTC; cdr3_aa: CATSFGGRAYEQYF
v_call: TRBV14; d_call: .; clone_size: .; j_call: TRBJ2-6; cdr3_nt: TGTGCCAGCAGCCACGTTCTAGGAACTGGGGCCAACGTCCTGACTTTC; cdr3_aa: CASSHVLGTGANVLTF
v_call: TRBV5-6; d_call: TRBD1; clone_size: .; j_call: TRBJ1-2; cdr3_nt: TGTGCCAGCAGCTCAAAGGTGGACAGGGGTGGTGGCTACACCTTC; cdr3_aa: CASSSKVDRGGGYTF
v_call: TRBV11-2; d_call: TRBD2; clone_size: .; j_call: TRBJ2-7; cdr3_nt: TGTGCCAGCAGCTTTGGGGTTGCCGGGAGGTTCTACGAGCAGTACTTC; cdr3_aa: CASSFGVAGRFYEQYF
v_call: TRBV7-9; d_call: .; clone_size: .; j_call: TRBJ2-1; cdr3_nt: TGTGCCAGCAGCCCAGGGGTCCACATGACGGATGAGCAGTTCTTC; cdr3_aa: CASSPGVHMTDEQFF
v_call: TRBV6-1; d_call: TRBD2; clone_size: .; j_call: TRBJ2-1; cdr3_nt: TGTGCCAGCAGTATGTTGCGGGAGTTAGGTAATGAGCAGTTCTTC; cdr3_aa: CASSMLRELGNEQFF
v_call: TRBV15; d_call: .; clone_size: .; j_call: TRBJ2-5; cdr3_nt: TGTGCCACCAGCAGAGGCGGGGCCGGGGTATTACGAGAGACCCAGTACTTC; cdr3_aa: CATSRGGAGVLRETQYF
v_call: TRBV27; d_call: TRBD1; clone_size: .; j_call: TRBJ2-7; cdr3_nt: TGTGCCAGCAGTCAGGGACAGACTAACTACGAGCAGTACTTC; cdr3_aa: CASSQGQTNYEQYF
v_call: TRBV25-1; d_call: .; clone_size: few; j_call: TRBJ1-4; cdr3_nt: TGTGCCAGCAGTGACTCCGGGGAGGGTCGAAATGAAAAACTGTTTTTT; cdr3_aa: CASSDSGEGRNEKLFF
v_call: TRBV29-1; d_call: TRBD2; clone_size: .; j_call: TRBJ2-2; cdr3_nt: TGCAGCGTTGGGGTGATAGCGGGAGGGGGCACCGGGGAGCTGTTTTTT; cdr3_aa: CSVGVIAGGGTGELFF
v_call: TRBV6-5; d_call: TRBD1; clone_size: .; j_call: TRBJ1-4; cdr3_nt: TGTGCCAGCAGCCTAACAGGGGCAACTAATGAAAAACTGTTTTTT; cdr3_aa: CASSLTGATNEKLFF
v_call: TRBV7-6; d_call: .; clone_size: few; j_call: TRBJ2-1; cdr3_nt: TGTGCCAGCAGCCAACACAGGGTAACCTACAATGAGCAGTTCTTC; cdr3_aa: CASSQHRVTYNEQFF
v_call: TRBV10-3; d_call: .; clone_size: .; j_call: TRBJ2-1; cdr3_nt: TGTGCCATCAGTGAGGGGACTCCAAATGAGCAGTTCTTC; cdr3_aa: CAISEGTPNEQFF
v_call: TRBV10-1; d_call: .; clone_size: .; j_call: TRBJ1-3; cdr3_nt: TGCGCCAGCAGTGATGGCGGAACCAGCTCTGGAAACACCATATATTTT; cdr3_aa: CASSDGGTSSGNTIYF
v_call: TRBV5-1; d_call: .; clone_size: .; j_call: TRBJ1-1; cdr3_nt: TGCGCCAGCAGTTCAATGGGGCAGGGGACTGAAGCTTTCTTT; cdr3_aa: CASSSMGQGTEAFF
v_call: TRBV6-1; d_call: TRBD1; clone_size: few; j_call: TRBJ1-5; cdr3_nt: TGTGCCAGTGTACAGGGGAATTCTCAGCCCCAGCATTTT; cdr3_aa: CASVQGNSQPQHF
v_call: TRBV10-1; d_call: .; clone_size: .; j_call: TRBJ2-7; cdr3_nt: TGCGCCAGCAGTTTAGAGGCCCACGAGCAGTACTTC; cdr3_aa: CASSLEAHEQYF
v_call: TRBV11-2; d_call: .; clone_size: once; j_call: TRBJ1-4; cdr3_nt: TGTGCCAGCAGCTTATTTGGCGAAAAACTGTTTTTT; cdr3_aa: CASSLFGEKLFF
v_call: TRBV11-2; d_call: .; clone_size: few; j_call: TRBJ1-1; cdr3_nt: TGTGCCAGCAGCTTACGGGTTAACACTGAAGCTTTCTTT; cdr3_aa: CASSLRVNTEAFF
v_call: TRBV27; d_call: TRBD2; clone_size: few; j_call: TRBJ2-2; cdr3_nt: TGTGCCAGCAGACCCAGCGGGAGTGGGGAGCTGTTTTTT; cdr3_aa: CASRPSGSGELFF
v_call: TRBV10-3; d_call: TRBD2; clone_size: .; j_call: TRBJ2-5; cdr3_nt: TGTGCCATCAGTGAGCCGGGACTAGCGATACAAGAGACCCAGTACTTC; cdr3_aa: CAISEPGLAIQETQYF
v_call: TRBV5-1; d_call: TRBD1; clone_size: .; j_call: TRBJ2-1; cdr3_nt: TGCGCCAGCAGCTTCTGGGGACAGGGTTTCAATGAGCAGTTCTTC; cdr3_aa: CASSFWGQGFNEQFF
v_call: TRBV10-3; d_call: TRBD2; clone_size: .; j_call: TRBJ2-3; cdr3_nt: TGTGCCATCAGTGACAGGGGACTAGCGGGAGTCAACACAGATACGCAGTATTTT; cdr3_aa: CAISDRGLAGVNTDTQYF
v_call: TRBV9; d_call: .; clone_size: few; j_call: TRBJ2-2; cdr3_nt: TGTGCCAGCAGCGCACTAGGGGGGAACACCGGGGAGCTGTTTTTT; cdr3_aa: CASSALGGNTGELFF
v_call: TRBV28; d_call: .; clone_size: .; j_call: TRBJ2-1; cdr3_nt: TGTGCCAGCAGTTTATCCGGGTGGGATGAGCAGTTCTTC; cdr3_aa: CASSLSGWDEQFF
v_call: TRBV6-6; d_call: TRBD1; clone_size: .; j_call: TRBJ1-4; cdr3_nt: TGTGCCAGCAGCAGGGACAGGGTTTCTAATGAAAAACTGTTTTTT; cdr3_aa: CASSRDRVSNEKLFF
v_call: TRBV7-6; d_call: .; clone_size: .; j_call: TRBJ2-1; cdr3_nt: TGTGCCAGCAGCTTAGGATTAGGACAGGAGCAGTTCTTC; cdr3_aa: CASSLGLGQEQFF
v_call: TRBV30; d_call: .; clone_size: .; j_call: TRBJ2-5; cdr3_nt: TGTGCCTGGAGTTTCTTAGGCCCGGGGACCCAGTACTTC; cdr3_aa: CAWSFLGPGTQYF
v_call: TRBV7-6; d_call: .; clone_size: .; j_call: TRBJ1-3; cdr3_nt: TGTGCCAGCAGCTTAGTGACAGGCCTCTCTGGAAACACCATATATTTT; cdr3_aa: CASSLVTGLSGNTIYF
v_call: TRBV6-5; d_call: .; clone_size: .; j_call: TRBJ1-2; cdr3_nt: TGTGCCAGCAGTTACTCGGGCGGGATTAACTATGGCTACACCTTC; cdr3_aa: CASSYSGGINYGYTF